The present TCR beta chain was sequenced within a study of blood T cell repertoires in COVID-19. At the level of the study: From T cells, B-cell-depleted T cells, or PBMCs came the material, which was cDNA or gDNA.

Trimming stripped 5 bases from V and 0 bases from J, with 11 bases between. This CDR3 has 15 residues. From germline, CDR1 is MNHEY and CDR2 SMNVEV (reference sequence). Per the authors' pipeline: Amplified reference gene primers provided the basis for estimating nucleated cell counts. The protocol was immunoSEQ multiplex PCR, while the TCRdb copy is restricted to in-frame clones and leaves out a portion. That table furnishes V, J and clone size, whereas the DNA furnished D and trimming. Of around 170,000 clones in the sample, about four fifths were seen once. Material for sequencing was peripheral blood. The chain uses TRBV27 and TRBJ2-1, with a possible D match to TRBD1 (5 bases). The source of this sequence is a woman in her 40s with acute or convalescent COVID-19. CDR3 amino acids: CASSVIDSSYNEQFF. CDR3 coding DNA: TGTGCCAGCAGTGTCATAGACAGCTCCTACAATGAGCAGTTCTTC.